The following is a T cell receptor beta chain sequence with its context. Its matching antigen is unknown. Germline V lookup: CDR1 SQVTM, CDR2 ANQGSEA. The CDR3 extends over 13 amino acids. The J segment lost 4 bases and the V segment lost 6 bases, leaving 8 bases of the junction unmatched. The donor cohort consisted entirely of Caucasian adults residing in Nashville, Tennessee. The data derive from a study of shared clonotypes between healthy human individuals. Study-level information: Per-donor plates numbered three CD4 naive, three CD4 memory, two CD8 naive and one CD8 memory.

Clones were read by immunoSEQ multiplex PCR, and TCRdb kept only the in-frame ones, dropping some. The table shows 2,500,000 or so clones, with over 85% occurring only once. Study-wide results and caveats: The authors expected sequencing depth to affect clonotype sharing among donors. Generation probability values for non-shared clonotypes were lower than those for clonotypes shared by all four donors.

The sequence came from a man between 18 and 35 years old in good health. Some clones in this sample may be carry-over from other donors' samples. Specimen: naive CD4+ T cells from PBMCs. As to subset: CD45RA+ positively selected. The chain recombines TRBV29-1 with TRBJ1-1, with 7 nucleotides matching TRBD1. The CDR3 DNA sequence: TGCAGCGTCCACAGGGGACGGAGCACTGAAGCTTTCTTT. Residues: CSVHRGRSTEAFF.